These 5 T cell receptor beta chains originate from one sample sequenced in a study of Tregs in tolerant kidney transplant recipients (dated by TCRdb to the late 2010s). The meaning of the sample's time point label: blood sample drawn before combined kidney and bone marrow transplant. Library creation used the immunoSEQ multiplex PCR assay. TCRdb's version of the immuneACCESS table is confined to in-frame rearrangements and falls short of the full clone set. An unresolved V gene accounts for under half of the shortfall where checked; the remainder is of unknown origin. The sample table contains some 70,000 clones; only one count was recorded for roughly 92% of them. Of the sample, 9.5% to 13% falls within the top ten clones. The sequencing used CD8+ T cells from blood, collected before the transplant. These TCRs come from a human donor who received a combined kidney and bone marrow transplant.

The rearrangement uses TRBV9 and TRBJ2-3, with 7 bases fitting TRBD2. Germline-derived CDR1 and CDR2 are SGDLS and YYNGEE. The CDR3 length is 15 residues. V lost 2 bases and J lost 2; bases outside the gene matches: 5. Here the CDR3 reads CASSVGGSDTDTQYF. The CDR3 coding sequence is TGTGCCAGCAGCGTTGGCGGGAGCGACACAGATACGCAGTATTTT.

For the CDR3, the DNA is TGTGCCAGCAGCTTAGTAGGACAGGGGATTGTTGAAGCTTTCTTT. Amino acid sequence: CASSLVGQGIVEAFF. The chain couples TRBV7-9 to TRBJ1-1; 9 bases are a match to TRBD1. CDR1 SEHNR and CDR2 FQNEAQ come from the germline V gene (reference sequence). The CDR3 is 15 amino acids. Trimming took 1 base from V and 7 from J; bases not matched to a gene: 7.

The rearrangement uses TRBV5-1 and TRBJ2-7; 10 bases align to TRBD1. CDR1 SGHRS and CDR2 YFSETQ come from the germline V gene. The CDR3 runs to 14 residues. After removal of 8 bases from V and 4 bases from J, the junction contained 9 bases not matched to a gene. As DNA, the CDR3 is TGCGCCAGACCCAACGGGACAGGGGATTACGAGCAGTACTTC. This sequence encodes CARPNGTGDYEQYF.

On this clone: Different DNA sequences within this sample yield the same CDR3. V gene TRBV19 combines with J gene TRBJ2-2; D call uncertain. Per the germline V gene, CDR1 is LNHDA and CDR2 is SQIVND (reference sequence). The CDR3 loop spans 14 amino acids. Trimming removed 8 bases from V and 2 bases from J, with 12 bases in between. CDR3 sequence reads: CASSDTINTGELFF. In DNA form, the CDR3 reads TGTGCCAGTTCTGACACAATAAACACCGGGGAGCTGTTTTTT.

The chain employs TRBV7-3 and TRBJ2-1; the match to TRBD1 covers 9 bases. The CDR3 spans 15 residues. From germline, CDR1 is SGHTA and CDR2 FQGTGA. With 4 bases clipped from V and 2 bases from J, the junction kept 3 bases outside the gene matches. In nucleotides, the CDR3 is TGTGCCAGCAGCTCCGGGACAGGGACCTACAATGAGCAGTTCTTC. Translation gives CASSSGTGTYNEQFF.